These 6 T cell receptor beta chains originate from one sample sequenced in a study of blood T cell repertoires in COVID-19. Assay: immunoSEQ multiplex PCR; the TCRdb copy retains only in-frame clones and omits some. This table holds over 65,000 clones, around 82% found once. The specimen sequenced was peripheral blood. The receptors originated from an elderly man with active COVID-19.

This chain joins TRBV19 and TRBJ1-5, with TRBD1 matching over 8 bases. V lost 10 bases, J lost 6 bases, and 14 bases stayed unmatched. This CDR3 is built from 15 residues. CDR1 is LNHDA, CDR2 SQIVND, per germline (reference sequence). As DNA, the CDR3 is TGTGCCACCTCAGACAGGGGACGTGCAGGTCAGCCCCAGCATTTT. Its translation is CATSDRGRAGQPQHF.

The rearrangement links TRBV28 to TRBJ1-5; the match to TRBD1 covers 7 bases. This CDR3 has 18 residues. V dropped 3 bases and J dropped 6; count of bases not matched to a gene: 17. CDR1 is MDHEN, CDR2 SYDVKM, per germline. The CDR3 nucleotides are TGTGCCAGCAGTTTTAATCCCCGTGACAGGGCGAAGGGTCAGCCCCAGCATTTT. Its translation is CASSFNPRDRAKGQPQHF.

The V gene is TRBV15, the J gene TRBJ1-3; D ambiguous. The V gene lost 0 bases and the J gene lost 0 bases, with 18 bases spanning the gap. The V gene's germline CDR1 is LNHNV and CDR2 YYDKDF (reference sequence). The CDR3 runs to 19 residues. Written as DNA, the CDR3 is TGTGCCACCAGCAGAGACACACAGACCCGAGCCGGCTCTGGAAACACCATATATTTT. Protein: CATSRDTQTRAGSGNTIYF. The complete variable domain, with remaining parts taken from reference TRBV15 and TRBJ1-3, reads DAMVIQNPRYQVTQFGKPVTLSCSQTLNHNVMYWYQQKSSQAPKLLFHYYDKDFNNEADTPDNFQSRRPNTSFCFLDIRSPGLGDTAMYLCATSRDTQTRAGSGNTIYFGEGSWLTVV.

This clone came up once. The chain is built from TRBV7-2 and TRBJ1-5, with D possibly matching TRBD1 (5 bases). V lost 0 bases and J 0 bases, leaving 12 bases between the germline ends. The CDR3 contains 17 residues. Germline CDR1 SGHTA, CDR2 FQGNSA. The CDR3 DNA reads TGTGCCAGCAGCTTAGCGACTCGGGGGGTTAGCAATCAGCCCCAGCATTTT. Encoded protein: CASSLATRGVSNQPQHF.

As DNA, the CDR3 is TGTGCCAGCAGCAAATTTTCGGGTGGCGACGATCAGCCCCAGCATTTT. Translating it yields CASSKFSGGDDQPQHF. The chain employs TRBV21-1 and TRBJ1-5. TRBV21-1 is listed as a pseudogene. CDR3 length: 16 residues.

This clone was counted between two and nine times. The chain has TRBV24-1 and TRBJ2-2, with 9 bases that match TRBD2. Germline values: CDR1 KGHDR, CDR2 SFDVKD. The CDR3 loop spans 16 amino acids. V was pared by 1 base and J by 5 bases, with 4 bases of the junction left unmatched. The CDR3 protein is CATSDFTAGGTGELFF. The CDR3 bases are TGTGCCACCAGTGATTTTACGGCGGGAGGGACCGGGGAGCTGTTTTTT.